A selection of T cell receptor beta chains follows, all from one sample in a study of blood T cell repertoires in COVID-19. The method was immunoSEQ multiplex PCR; TCRdb's version includes in-frame clones alone and lacks a portion of them. The top ten clones hold around 0.7% of a sample with 200,000 to 300,000 clones, roughly 87% of them seen once. The specimen was peripheral blood. The receptors were gathered from a human donor in a cohort sampled during active COVID-19. The conserved cysteine and the conserved F or W are not part of the CDR3 here.

v_call	j_call	cdr3_aa
TRBV5-6	TRBJ1-2	ASTDPSRAGGYT
TRBV28	TRBJ1-2	ASSPPGHGTYGYT
TRBV7-9	TRBJ1-2	ASSLGGVGYGYT
TRBV7-2	TRBJ1-6	ASSPGQGNSPLH
TRBV28	TRBJ2-7	ASSLSPRDKYEQY
TRBV6-5	TRBJ2-3	ASSYTEYTDTQY
TRBV25-1	TRBJ2-2	ASSSQRTENTGELF
TRBV7-9	TRBJ1-2	ASSETGAGYT
TRBV27	TRBJ1-5	ASSFAGGYNQPQH
TRBV24-1	TRBJ2-5	ATSDPDRVDETQY
TRBV2	TRBJ2-6	ASTWAGLQANVLT
TRBV3-1/TRBV3-2	TRBJ2-7	ASSQDGVGGREQY
TRBV28	TRBJ2-3	ASSPPQGAPSTDTQY
TRBV5-8	TRBJ1-2	ASSLVGGLYGYT
TRBV2	TRBJ1-5	ASSEGTLGQPQH
TRBV9	TRBJ2-7	ASSVLDRSYEQY
TRBV27	TRBJ2-7	ASGPGQEYSYEQY
TRBV27	TRBJ2-1	ASSLALRETAGDEQF
TRBV9	TRBJ1-2	ASGSERGPDGYT
TRBV9	TRBJ2-6	ASSVDRVGAHFANVLT
TRBV14	TRBJ2-3	ASSQDWWRVRCTDTQY
TRBV6-5	TRBJ1-2	ASSRETNYGYT
TRBV7-8	TRBJ2-7	ASSSERQGMSYEQY
TRBV3-1/TRBV3-2	TRBJ2-7	ASSAALGTSGRVWYYEQY
TRBV5-1	TRBJ2-7	ASSPEGRGIDEQY
TRBV19	TRBJ2-7	ASSTGPQQY
TRBV5-8	TRBJ2-7	ASSFVGHSFDEQY
TRBV24-1	TRBJ2-5	ATSVGSMKTQY
TRBV7-2	TRBJ2-3	ASSLILAGGIDTQY
TRBV9	TRBJ2-2	ASSVATGPNTGELF
TRBV28	TRBJ2-1	ASSSIAGGPQF
TRBV11-3	TRBJ2-3	ASSPHRLAGGPDTQY
TRBV7-9	TRBJ1-5	ASSLGTGIVNQPQH
TRBV5-6	TRBJ2-2	ASSLGQGWLF
TRBV12-3/TRBV12-4	TRBJ1-1	ASSLGRRTEAF
TRBV3-1/TRBV3-2	TRBJ1-1	ASSQDLPLGGGVGMNTEAF
TRBV6-2/TRBV6-3	TRBJ1-6	ASSAGLSSYNSPLH
TRBV5-6	TRBJ2-7	ASSRAGEQY
TRBV6-5	TRBJ1-2	ASRNRGNYGYT
TRBV7-2	TRBJ1-2	ASSSGARYGYT